Listed below are T cell receptor beta chains from one sample, sequenced in a study of shared clonotypes between healthy human individuals. The data were produced by immunoSEQ multiplex PCR, yet TCRdb's version contains in-frame clones alone and is incomplete. Of fewer than 2.5 million clones listed, over 85% are singletons. Sequenced: naive CD4+ T cells from PBMCs. The receptors derive from a man younger than 30 in good health. Some clones in this sample may be carry-over from other donors' samples. Each CDR3 is given with its conserved first and last residue. The D gene is left open where the match is weak. Some rows have no size entry. The others give once, few or many, or a class for an expanded clone.

abundance	v_gene	j_gene	d_gene	CDR3nt	CDR3aa
.	TRBV9	TRBJ1-1	.	TGTGCCAGCAGCCCTGTCTCGAACACTGAAGCTTTCTTT	CASSPVSNTEAFF
.	TRBV18	TRBJ2-1	TRBD2	TGTGCCAGCTCACCACCCCGGACTAGCGGGCCCTACAATGAGCAGTTCTTC	CASSPPRTSGPYNEQFF
.	TRBV5-1	TRBJ2-2	.	TGCGCCAGCAGCTTGGGAGGTCTTGCGAACACCGGGGAGCTGTTTTTT	CASSLGGLANTGELFF
.	TRBV18	TRBJ2-7	.	TGTGCCAGCTCACCGGACTACGAGCAGTACTTC	CASSPDYEQYF
few	TRBV10-3	TRBJ1-4	.	TGTGCCATCAGTGAGGGTGAAAAACTGTTTTTT	CAISEGEKLFF
once	TRBV19	TRBJ1-2	TRBD1	TGTGCCAGCCGGGACAGGACGATCAGGCCCCCACGTTTC	CASRDRTIRPPRF
.	TRBV28	TRBJ1-1	.	TGTGCCAGCAGTTTCCCGTACGGAAGCCCGAACACTGAAGCTTTCTTT	CASSFPYGSPNTEAFF
.	TRBV30	TRBJ2-7	.	TGTGCCTGGAGTGCGCCCGGAGGGTCCCCTCGCTACGAGCAGTACTTC	CAWSAPGGSPRYEQYF
.	TRBV18	TRBJ1-1	.	TGTGCCAGCTCACCAAACTCGGCCAGGTCGATGAACACTGAAGCTTTCTTT	CASSPNSARSMNTEAFF
.	TRBV10-3	TRBJ2-7	TRBD2	TGTGCCATCAGTGAAGGGACTAGCGGGAGGGACTACGAGCAGTACTTC	CAISEGTSGRDYEQYF
.	TRBV21-1	TRBJ2-1	.	TGTGCCGTCTTCGGAGGGCTAACCAGCTCCTACAATGAGCAGTTCTTC	CAVFGGLTSSYNEQFF
.	TRBV4-1	TRBJ1-6	.	TGCGCCAGCAGCCAATTCGCAGATAATTCACCCCTCCACTTT	CASSQFADNSPLHF
.	TRBV2	TRBJ2-1	.	TGTGCCAGCAGCGAGGGGGTACGGGGGCAGTTCTTC	CASSEGVRGQFF
.	TRBV9	TRBJ2-7	.	TGTGCCAGCAGCGTAGGTGGACAGAACTACGAGCAGTACTTC	CASSVGGQNYEQYF
.	TRBV11-3	TRBJ2-1	.	TGTGCCAGCAGCTCCCACCCCCCGGGCAGCCGGCAGTTCTTC	CASSSHPPGSRQFF
once	TRBV7-3	TRBJ2-1	TRBD2	TGTGCCAGCAGCAGGGAGCGGGGAGACGATAATGAGCAGTTCTTC	CASSRERGDDNEQFF
.	TRBV15	TRBJ2-3	TRBD2	TGTGCCACCAGCAGAGATCGTACGGCGGGAGGGCTCGGTAGAGATACGCAGTATTTT	CATSRDRTAGGLGRDTQYF